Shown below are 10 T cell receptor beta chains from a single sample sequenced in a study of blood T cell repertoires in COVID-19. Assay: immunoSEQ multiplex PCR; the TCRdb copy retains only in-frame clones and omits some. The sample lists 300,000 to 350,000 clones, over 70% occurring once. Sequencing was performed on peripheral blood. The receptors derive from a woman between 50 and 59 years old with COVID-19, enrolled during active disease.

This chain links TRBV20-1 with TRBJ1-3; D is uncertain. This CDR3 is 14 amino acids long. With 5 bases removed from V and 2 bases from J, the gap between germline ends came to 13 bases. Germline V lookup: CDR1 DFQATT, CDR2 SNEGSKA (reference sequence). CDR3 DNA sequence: TGCAGTGCTGGTGAGGGAGGCACTGGAAACACCATATATTTT. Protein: CSAGEGGTGNTIYF.

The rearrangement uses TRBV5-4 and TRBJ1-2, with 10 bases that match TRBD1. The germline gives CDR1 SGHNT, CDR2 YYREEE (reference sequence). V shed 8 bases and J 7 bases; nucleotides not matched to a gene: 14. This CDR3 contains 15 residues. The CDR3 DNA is TGTGCCAGTATTAGGACAGGGGGATCTGGTAGTGGCTACACCTTC. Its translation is CASIRTGGSGSGYTF. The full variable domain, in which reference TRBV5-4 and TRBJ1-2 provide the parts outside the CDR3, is ETGVTQSPTHLIKTRGQQVTLRCSSQSGHNTVSWYQQALGQGPQFIFQYYREEENGRGNFPPRFSGLQFPNYSSELNVNALELDDSALYLCASIRTGGSGSGYTFGSGTRLTVV.

The CDR3 here is CASSPQGVSTDTQYF. The CDR3, as DNA: TGCGCCAGCAGCCCACAGGGGGTAAGCACAGATACGCAGTATTTT. This sequence joins TRBV5-1 and TRBJ2-3; 8 nucleotides align to TRBD1. This CDR3 comprises 15 residues. Per the germline V gene, CDR1 is SGHRS and CDR2 is YFSETQ. V lost 4 bases and J lost 0; bases outside the gene matches: 4.

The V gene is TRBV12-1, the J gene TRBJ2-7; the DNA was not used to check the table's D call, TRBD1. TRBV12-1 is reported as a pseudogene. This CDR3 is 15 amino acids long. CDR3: CASSPANRVSDEQYF. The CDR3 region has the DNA TGTGCCAGCAGCCCCGCCAACAGGGTTTCGGACGAGCAGTACTTC.

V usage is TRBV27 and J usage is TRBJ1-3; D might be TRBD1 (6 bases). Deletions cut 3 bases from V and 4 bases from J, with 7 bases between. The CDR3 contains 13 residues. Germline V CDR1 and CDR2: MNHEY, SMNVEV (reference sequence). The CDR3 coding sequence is TGTGCCAGCAGTTTTGGACAGGGAAACACCATATATTTT. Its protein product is CASSFGQGNTIYF.

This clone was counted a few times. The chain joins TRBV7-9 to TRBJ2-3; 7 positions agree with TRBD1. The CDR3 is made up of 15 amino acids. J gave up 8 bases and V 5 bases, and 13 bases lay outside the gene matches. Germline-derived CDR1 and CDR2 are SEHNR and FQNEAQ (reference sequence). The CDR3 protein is CASSTQKSTGVTQYF. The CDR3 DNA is TGTGCCAGCAGCACGCAAAAAAGTACAGGGGTTACGCAGTATTTT.

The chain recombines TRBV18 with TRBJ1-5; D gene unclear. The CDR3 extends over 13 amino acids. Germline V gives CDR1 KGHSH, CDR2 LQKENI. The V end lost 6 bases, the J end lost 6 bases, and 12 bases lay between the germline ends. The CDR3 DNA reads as TGTGCCAGCTCCCTGCAGTCGGGTCAGCCCCAGCATTTT. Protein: CASSLQSGQPQHF.

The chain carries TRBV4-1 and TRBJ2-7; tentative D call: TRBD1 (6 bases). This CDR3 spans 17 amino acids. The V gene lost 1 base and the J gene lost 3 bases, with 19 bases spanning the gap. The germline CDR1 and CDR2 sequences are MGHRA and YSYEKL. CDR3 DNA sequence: TGCGCCAGCAGCCAAGGGCCGTTGGACAGACTTAACTACGAGCAGTACTTC. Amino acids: CASSQGPLDRLNYEQYF.

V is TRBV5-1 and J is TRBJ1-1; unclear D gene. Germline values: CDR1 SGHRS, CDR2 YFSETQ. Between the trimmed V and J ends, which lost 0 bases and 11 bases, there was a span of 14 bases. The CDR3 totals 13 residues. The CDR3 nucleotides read TGCGCCAGCAGCTTGGATTATCGAAGCGGGGCTTTCTTT. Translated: CASSLDYRSGAFF.

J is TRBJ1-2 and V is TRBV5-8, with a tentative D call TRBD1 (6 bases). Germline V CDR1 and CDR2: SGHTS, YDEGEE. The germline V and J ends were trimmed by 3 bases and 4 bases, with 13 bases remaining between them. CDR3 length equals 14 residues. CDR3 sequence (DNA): TGTGCCAGCAGCTACAACCGGGACACCTATGGCTACACCTTC. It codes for CASSYNRDTYGYTF.